The T cell receptor beta chain described here comes from a study of technical replicates of blood from a handful of donors. Trimming took off 5 bases at V and 8 bases at J, with 10 bases between the two ends. The CDR3 sequence is 12 residues long. The germline CDR1 and CDR2 sequences are SEHNR and FQNEAQ (reference sequence). Measured with immunoSEQ multiplex PCR; TCRdb has only the in-frame clones, and not every one. Here the sample spans tens of thousands of clones, approximately 97% being singletons. V is TRBV7-9 and J is TRBJ2-1, with no clear D. The sequence derives from a human donor in good health. Material for sequencing was T cells isolated from PBMCs. CDR3 protein: CASSTTIDEQFF. For the CDR3, the DNA is TGTGCCAGCAGCACCACAATCGATGAGCAGTTCTTC.